Shown below are 26 T cell receptor beta chains from a single sample sequenced in a study of Graves' ophthalmopathy and Graves' hyperthyroidism. TCR beta CDR3 regions were amplified from RNA transcripts. Second-round multiplex PCR came after a first-round RT-PCR that employed HTBI primers. In TCRdb, the multiplex PCR reads were re-called with MiXCR into one record per CDR3 protein. The data hold some 750,000 distinct CDR3 sequences, with roughly 40% observed a single time. Material: peripheral blood. All receptors derive from an adult man with Graves' ophthalmopathy.

In its sample, this clonotype was seen many times. The chain is built from TRBV2 and TRBJ1-2, with D possibly TRBD1 on 5 matching bases. The CDR3 length is 13 residues. V was clipped by 6 bases and J by 3 bases, with 11 bases between them. CDR1 is SNHLY and CDR2 is FYNNEI in the germline V gene. The CDR3: CASRVDSDYGYTF. In DNA form, the CDR3 reads TGTGCCAGCAGAGTCGACAGTGACTATGGCTACACCTTC.

This clonotype was seen a few times. The chain carries TRBV9 and TRBJ2-7; D not resolved. The germline V gene has CDR1 SGDLS and CDR2 YYNGEE. The V and J ends lost 0 bases and 1 base respectively, with 11 bases between them. The CDR3 runs to 15 residues. The CDR3 nucleotides read TGTGCCAGCAGCGTAGATGGCAGTACATCCTACGAGCAGTACTTC. Amino acid sequence: CASSVDGSTSYEQYF.

The rearrangement joins TRBV20-1 to TRBJ2-5; TRBD2 might be the D (6 bases). CDR3 size: 13 residues. Germline CDR1 and CDR2: DFQATT and SNEGSKA (reference sequence). Trimming left V 3 bases short and J 5 bases short, with 13 bases between. CDR3 protein: CSASGGKWETQYF. The CDR3 nucleotides are TGCAGTGCTAGCGGGGGAAAGTGGGAGACCCAGTACTTC.

The table lists this clonotype with a few counts. The genes are TRBV20-1 and TRBJ1-4; D remains ambiguous. The germline CDR1 and CDR2 sequences are DFQATT and SNEGSKA (reference sequence). V gave up 1 base and J gave up 7 bases, with 13 bases separating them. The CDR3 sequence is 14 residues long. CDR3 region: CSARGGELIEKLFF. CDR3 nucleotide sequence: TGCAGTGCTAGAGGGGGAGAGTTGATTGAAAAACTGTTTTTT.

The chain combines TRBV12-3 or TRBV12-4 with TRBJ1-2; 9 nucleotides line up with TRBD1. The V and J ends lost 6 bases and 3 bases, in that order; junction bases with no gene match: 5. The CDR3 loop spans 14 amino acids. The CDR3 spells CASSNGTGHYGYTF. The CDR3 DNA is TGTGCCAGCAGCAACGGGACAGGGCACTATGGCTACACCTTC.

The chain has TRBV29-1 and TRBJ2-5; maybe TRBD1 (5 bases). Germline CDR1 is SQVTM and CDR2 is ANQGSEA. The CDR3 has 11 amino acids. The CDR3 bases are TGCAGGGACACGTACCAAGAGACCCAGTACTTC. Translating it yields CRDTYQETQYF.

The V gene is TRBV19, the J gene TRBJ2-3, with D unclear. The germline V and J ends were trimmed by 7 bases and 6 bases, with 14 bases remaining between them. The germline V gene has CDR1 LNHDA and CDR2 SQIVND (reference sequence). The CDR3 is 13 amino acids. CDR3 region: CASTPTGVDTQYF. The CDR3 coding sequence is TGTGCCAGTACCCCGACGGGCGTGGATACGCAGTATTTT.

V gene TRBV5-4 combines with J gene TRBJ2-5; 9 bases match TRBD2. This CDR3 has 15 residues. Germline V gives CDR1 SGHNT, CDR2 YYREEE (reference sequence). The J segment lost 4 bases and the V segment lost 3 bases, leaving 7 bases of the junction unmatched. Written as DNA, the CDR3 is TGTGCCAGCAGCTCTGTAGCGGGAGAGGGAGAGACCCAGTACTTC. Its protein is CASSSVAGEGETQYF.

The chain is built from TRBV4-2 and TRBJ1-1; 9 bases are a match to TRBD1. The V and J ends lost 6 bases and 6 bases, in that order; junction bases with no gene match: 11. The CDR3 consists of 15 residues. Looked up from germline, CDR1 is LGHNA and CDR2 is YNFKEQ. The CDR3 DNA reads as TGTGCCAGCAGTACCCCGCGGACAGGGGTAGCTGAAGCTTTCTTT. The encoded protein is CASSTPRTGVAEAFF.

This clonotype was observed at least ten times. The chain combines TRBV7-9 with TRBJ2-7, with 8 bases aligning to TRBD2. Unmatched junction bases numbered 5, after V lost 0 bases and J lost 4 bases. The CDR3 sequence is 15 residues long. The germline V gene has CDR1 SEHNR and CDR2 FQNEAQ (reference sequence). This CDR3 reads CASSLASGVLYEQYF. CDR3 in DNA: TGTGCCAGCAGCTTAGCTAGCGGGGTCCTATACGAGCAGTACTTC. The complete variable domain, with remaining parts taken from reference TRBV7-9 and TRBJ2-7, reads DTGVSQNPRHKITKRGQNVTFRCDPISEHNRLYWYRQTLGQGPEFLTYFQNEAQLEKSRLLSDRFSAERPKGSFSTLEIQRTEQGDSAMYLCASSLASGVLYEQYFGPGTRLTVT.

This clonotype was recorded many times. This chain connects TRBV29-1 to TRBJ2-7, with 11 bases fitting TRBD2. The V gene's germline CDR1 is SQVTM and CDR2 ANQGSEA. The CDR3 contains 15 residues. V gave up 1 base and J gave up 3 bases; unmatched junction bases: 5. The CDR3 DNA follows: TGCAGCGTTGAAGGGGTAGCGGGAGGGAGCTACGAGCAGTACTTC. This gives the protein CSVEGVAGGSYEQYF.

This clonotype was detected many times. The gene calls are TRBV5-1 and TRBJ2-5; 9 positions agree with TRBD2. Germline V lookup: CDR1 SGHRS, CDR2 YFSETQ. The CDR3 sequence is 15 residues long. After removal of 1 base from V and 5 bases from J, the junction contained 6 bases not matched to a gene. CDR3 residues: CASSLLAGRGETQYF. The CDR3 nucleotides are TGCGCCAGCAGCTTGCTAGCGGGACGCGGTGAGACCCAGTACTTC. The complete variable domain, with remaining parts taken from reference TRBV5-1 and TRBJ2-5, reads KAGVTQTPRYLIKTRGQQVTLSCSPISGHRSVSWYQQTPGQGLQFLFEYFSETQRNKGNFPGRFSGRQFSNSRSEMNVSTLELGDSALYLCASSLLAGRGETQYFGPGTRLLVL.

This clonotype was counted many times. The chain recombines TRBV19 with TRBJ1-1; the match to TRBD1 covers 7 bases. V trimming: 9 bases; J trimming: 1 base; junction bases outside the gene matches: 5. Germline V gene sequence: CDR1 LNHDA, CDR2 SQIVND (reference sequence). The CDR3 contains 13 residues. The CDR3 DNA is TGTGCCAGCAGCGACAGGGCGAACACTGAAGCTTTCTTT. It codes for CASSDRANTEAFF.

The chain uses TRBV2 and TRBJ2-7; tentatively, D is TRBD1 (5 bases). Germline V gives CDR1 SNHLY, CDR2 FYNNEI. Deletions cut 7 bases from V and 2 bases from J, with 12 bases between. The CDR3 extends over 13 amino acids. The CDR3 nucleotides are TGTGCCAGCACAAGACAGAGAGCCTACGAGCAGTACTTC. Translation: CASTRQRAYEQYF.

This clonotype was observed a single time. The V call is TRBV20-1, the J call TRBJ2-2; D gene uncertain. Trimming pared 3 bases from V and 7 bases from J, leaving 15 bases between. CDR1 is DFQATT and CDR2 is SNEGSKA in the germline V gene (reference sequence). This CDR3 comprises 14 residues. The CDR3 loop is CSASSRAPIGELFF. The DNA for the CDR3 is TGCAGTGCTAGCTCCCGGGCCCCCATCGGGGAGCTGTTTTTT.

About this clonotype: A junction end diverges from the germline sequence, so it may reflect a read error. V is TRBV24-1 and J is TRBJ1-2, with 7 bases that match TRBD1. The V gene's germline CDR1 is KGHDR and CDR2 SFDVKD. CDR3 length: 15 amino acids. The DNA for the CDR3 is TGTGCCACCAGTGATTACAGGGGAAATGGATATGACTACACCTTC. This codes for CATSDYRGNGYDYTF.

This clonotype came up once. The J gene is TRBJ2-3, the V gene TRBV24-1; D is perhaps TRBD1 or TRBD2 (5 bases each). The V end lost 11 bases, the J end lost 5 bases, and 22 bases lay between the germline ends. CDR1 is KGHDR and CDR2 is SFDVKD in the germline V gene. The CDR3 has 15 residues. The CDR3 nucleotides are TGTGCCAGCAGCGTAGCTCGGGGCTACCGAGATACGCAGTATTTT. Protein: CASSVARGYRDTQYF.

This chain's CDR3 is CASSLVGAGYTF. As DNA, the CDR3 is TGTGCCAGCAGCTTGGTAGGGGCTGGCTACACCTTC. This chain links TRBV5-6 with TRBJ1-2; TRBD1 is a possible D gene (5 bases). This CDR3 comprises 12 residues. From germline, CDR1 is SGHDT and CDR2 YYEEEE. V was clipped by 0 bases and J by 7 bases, with 7 bases between them.

At least ten counts were recorded for this clonotype. V gene TRBV7-9 combines with J gene TRBJ2-7; TRBD1 or TRBD2 may be the D gene (6 bases each). CDR3 length equals 15 residues. V was clipped by 5 bases and J by 4 bases, with 18 bases between them. Germline CDR1 and CDR2: SEHNR and FQNEAQ (reference sequence). The chain's CDR3 is CASSRGAGVGYEQYF. Written as DNA, the CDR3 is TGTGCCAGCAGCAGGGGGGCAGGGGTCGGGTACGAGCAGTACTTC.

This clonotype was detected only a few times. V is TRBV7-9 and J is TRBJ1-4, with D possibly TRBD1 on 5 matching bases. The CDR3 totals 14 residues. Trimming took 6 bases from V and 12 from J, leaving 20 bases between them. Germline loops: CDR1 SEHNR, CDR2 FQNEAQ (reference sequence). The DNA of the CDR3 is TGTGCCAGCAGTTTATCGTGGGGGACGAGTCAACTGTTTTTT. Its translation is CASSLSWGTSQLFF.

This clonotype showed up just a few times. This chain links TRBV20-1 with TRBJ2-3; D not resolved. Germline loops: CDR1 DFQATT, CDR2 SNEGSKA (reference sequence). The CDR3 totals 10 residues. Trimming took 3 bases from V and 4 from J, leaving 2 bases between them. CDR3 loop: CSARADTQYF. CDR3 DNA sequence: TGCAGTGCTAGGGCAGATACGCAGTATTTT.

A remark on this clonotype: A junction boundary mismatches the germline segment, possibly from a read error. The chain uses TRBV24-1 and TRBJ1-5; the match to TRBD1 covers 9 bases. The CDR3 runs to 17 residues. In germline, CDR1 is KGHDR, CDR2 SFDVKD. The CDR3 protein is CASSYRDGTGSNQPQHF. The CDR3 nucleotides read TGTGCCAGCAGTTACCGAGACGGGACAGGGAGCAATCAGCCCCAGCATTTT.

This sequence joins TRBV7-2 and TRBJ1-2; D perhaps matches TRBD1 (5 bases). CDR3 length: 15 residues. V lost 8 bases, J lost 4 bases, and 20 bases lay in between. Per the germline V gene, CDR1 is SGHTA and CDR2 is FQGNSA. CDR3 amino acids: CASSPGQTQTYGYTF. CDR3 nucleotides: TGTGCCAGCTCACCGGGGCAAACCCAAACCTATGGCTACACCTTC.

This clonotype showed up just a few times. The V and J genes are TRBV6-6 and TRBJ2-5; 8 nucleotides align to TRBD2. With V trimmed by 8 bases and J by 5 bases, 13 bases remained unmatched. The germline V gene has CDR1 MNHNY and CDR2 SVGAGI (reference sequence). The CDR3 covers 15 residues. The CDR3 loop is CASFSSGDTVETQYF. CDR3 DNA: TGTGCCAGCTTCAGTAGCGGGGATACCGTCGAGACCCAGTACTTC.

The chain employs TRBV7-9 and TRBJ2-7, with a possible D match to TRBD2 (5 bases). The CDR3 loop spans 13 amino acids. V dropped 2 bases and J dropped 6 bases, with 11 bases sitting between them. The germline CDR1 and CDR2 sequences are SEHNR and FQNEAQ (reference sequence). The CDR3 reads CASSLSPGSEQYF. The CDR3 DNA is TGTGCCAGCAGCTTATCCCCGGGGAGCGAGCAGTACTTC. Filled out from reference TRBV7-9 and TRBJ2-7, the complete variable domain reads DTGVSQNPRHKITKRGQNVTFRCDPISEHNRLYWYRQTLGQGPEFLTYFQNEAQLEKSRLLSDRFSAERPKGSFSTLEIQRTEQGDSAMYLCASSLSPGSEQYFGPGTRLTVT.

In its sample, this clonotype was seen a few times. The rearrangement uses TRBV12-3 or TRBV12-4 and TRBJ2-5; D tentatively fits TRBD1 or TRBD2 (5 bases each). V was trimmed by 4 bases and J by 2 bases, leaving 14 bases between them. The CDR3 consists of 15 residues. For the CDR3, the DNA is TGTGCCAGCAGTTCACCGGGACGGACTCAAGAGACCCAGTACTTC. Encoded protein: CASSSPGRTQETQYF.